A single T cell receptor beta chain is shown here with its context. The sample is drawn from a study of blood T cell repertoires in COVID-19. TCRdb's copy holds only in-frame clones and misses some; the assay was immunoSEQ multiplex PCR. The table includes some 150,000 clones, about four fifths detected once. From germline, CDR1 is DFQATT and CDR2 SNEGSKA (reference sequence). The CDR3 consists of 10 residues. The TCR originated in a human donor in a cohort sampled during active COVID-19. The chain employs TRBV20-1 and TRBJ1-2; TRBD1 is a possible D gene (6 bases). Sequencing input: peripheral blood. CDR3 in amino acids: CRGGEDGYTF. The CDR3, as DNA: TGCAGAGGGGGGGAGGATGGCTACACCTTC.